This T cell receptor (beta chain) was found in a study of T cell responses to AZD1222 COVID-19 vaccine (TCRdb year 2021). Turning to the overall study: A total of more than 230 trial participants underwent TCR sequencing, of whom around 210 had received two doses of AZD1222 and around 26 had received two doses of the MenACWY control vaccine. Trial participants were enrolled by age into 18-55, 56-69 and 70-plus year subgroups, with about 150, 27 and 61 TCR-sequenced participants respectively. Findings and caveats that apply to the study as a whole: CD4 TCRs associated with the vaccine covered the entire spike protein, and the dominant responses were in regions 160-218 and 743-854. Participants were mostly white British and included more females than males, and it was suggested by the authors that clonal diversity may have been underestimated. In the small 56-69-year group, the increase in depth fell short of significance, most likely because of low power. After two AZD1222 doses, spike-specific TCR breadth and depth were significantly higher than at day 0 and than in MenACWY recipients. Because no samples from the day 14 peak response were available, repertoires could be characterized only after the peak T cell response. Conclusions about previously exposed vaccinees are limited, since just 5 or 6 AZD1222 recipients were seropositive for SARS-CoV-2 at baseline. Epitopes outside the regions mutated in the B.1.351 and B.1.1.7 variants were reportedly recognized by nearly half of the unique spike-specific TCRs.

The V end loses 4 bases and the J end loses 6 bases, and a stretch of 10 bases separates them. The CDR3, cysteine through phenylalanine, is 13 amino acids long. The sequence is cut down to CDR3 DNA, 39 bases in frame from base 1. CDR1 SGHRS and CDR2 YFSETQ were looked up in the germline V gene. The time point label, as the study defines it: about 28 days (+/-7) after the second vaccine dose. AZD1222 recipients whose second dose came at about 4 weeks and those whose second dose came at about 12 weeks were combined into one group, since spike-specific TCR depth and breadth did not differ between the two schedules. Vaccinee samples were obtained from the UK trials COV001 and COV002, which included a single-blind randomized controlled phase 2/3 trial of AZD1222 (ChAdOx1 nCoV-19) in healthy adults. For TCRbeta chain sequencing, PBMC samples were collected from trial participants at day 0 and at day 28 after the second dose.

The CDR3 regions of human TCRbeta chains were analyzed by immunosequencing. The source study handled its data this way. TCRs in the repertoires were compared against a reference library of SARS-CoV-2-specific TCRs that had been generated with the MIRA antigen-specificity platform. Breadth meant the fraction of unique TCRs that were SARS-CoV-2-associated, whereas depth meant the fraction of total T cells that were SARS-CoV-2-associated. Using the MIRA data, each spike-specific TCR was mapped to the spike region that the TCR reacts to and placed in a CD4 or CD8 class. Log10-transformed breadth and depth values were compared by one-way ANOVA with Sidak's multiple comparisons tests. TCRdb retrieved this table from immuneACCESS and kept in-frame rearrangements only. Not all clones are present; in checked studies, unresolved V genes account for under half, and no reason is known for the remainder. V and J calls and clone size are as listed in that table; D and trimming were resolved from the DNA. This sample gives about 120,000 clones in total; about 88% of them show up just once. The ten largest clones represent less than 3.5% of the sample.

As concerns this clone: This clone's antigen is unknown. No much larger clone exists at a distance of one base, and base qualities are not known.

The V and J segments used are TRBV5-1 and TRBJ1-4, with no D gene named confidently. The sample in question was peripheral blood, obtained 28 days after the second AZD1222 dose. The TCR originated in an adult who received the AZD1222 COVID-19 vaccine. The CDR3 protein sequence reads: CASSEGMDEKLFF. Here is the DNA: TGCGCCAGCAGCGAAGGGATGGATGAAAAACTGTTTTTT.